Below are 20 T cell receptor beta chains sequenced from a single sample in a study of T-cell reconstitution after alpha-beta-depleted transplantation in children. Unique molecular identifiers were incorporated when the TCRbeta library was constructed. TCRdb re-called the PCR reads with MiXCR, one entry per CDR3 protein. In the table there are about 240,000 distinct CDR3 sequences, 20% to 30% of which are singletons. The sample was PBMCs, taken before TCRalphabeta/CD19-depleted stem cell transplant. The origin of the receptors is a girl aged 2-15 years with Fanconi anemia, due to receive a stem cell transplant.

In this sample, this clonotype turned up a few times. The chain carries TRBV7-3 and TRBJ2-1; D remains ambiguous. Germline V lookup: CDR1 SGHTA, CDR2 FQGTGA. V was pared by 2 bases and J by 6 bases, with 8 bases between. CDR3 length: 13 residues. The CDR3 DNA follows: TGTGCCAGCAGCTTAGGGTTCGTCAATGAGCAGTTCTTC. The encoded protein is CASSLGFVNEQFF.

This clonotype was seen a single time. The chain recombines TRBV7-2 with TRBJ2-2; possibly TRBD1 for D (5 bases). The V end was cut by 7 bases, the J end by 1 base, with 10 bases between. The germline V gene has CDR1 SGHTA and CDR2 FQGNSA. The CDR3 length is 14 residues. CDR3 coding DNA: TGTGCCAGCAATCCGGACAAGAACACCGGGGAGCTGTTTTTT. Translated: CASNPDKNTGELFF.

Only a few counts were recorded for this clonotype. V is TRBV20-1 and J is TRBJ2-5; D possibly corresponds to TRBD2 (5 bases). The V end lost 5 bases, the J end lost 1 base, and 11 bases lay between the germline ends. The CDR3 totals 13 residues. Germline V gene lookup returns CDR1 DFQATT and CDR2 SNEGSKA (reference sequence). The CDR3 coding sequence is TGCAGTGCTGTCCGGGAAATCCAAGAGACCCAGTACTTC. Amino acids: CSAVREIQETQYF.

The V and J genes are TRBV28 and TRBJ1-5; 9 bases are shared with TRBD1. The germline gives CDR1 MDHEN, CDR2 SYDVKM. This CDR3 has 16 amino acids. J lost 0 bases, V lost 5 bases, and 5 bases had no gene match. CDR3 amino acids: CASSTGTGYSNQPQHF. As DNA, the CDR3 is TGTGCCAGCAGTACCGGGACAGGGTATAGCAATCAGCCCCAGCATTTT.

The V call is TRBV20-1, the J call TRBJ2-7; 8 bases agree with TRBD1. The CDR3 consists of 13 residues. Germline CDR1 DFQATT, CDR2 SNEGSKA (reference sequence). With V trimmed by 3 bases and J by 3 bases, 4 bases remained unmatched. The CDR3 protein is CSARDRANYEQYF. The CDR3 DNA reads as TGCAGTGCTAGGGACAGGGCCAACTACGAGCAGTACTTC.

The CDR3 region has the DNA TGTGCCAGCAGCCCCCCCGTTTGGCGGCTGGAACAAGAGACCCAGTACTTC. Amino acids: CASSPPVWRLEQETQYF. The genes are TRBV7-6 and TRBJ2-5; no definite D call. Trimming shortened V by 5 bases and J by 2 bases, and 21 bases separated the two germline ends. This CDR3 region has 17 residues. Germline V CDR1 and CDR2: SGHVS, FNYEAQ.

The V call is TRBV28, the J call TRBJ2-7, with 7 positions matching TRBD1. The CDR3 loop spans 15 amino acids. The J segment lost 0 bases and the V segment lost 6 bases, leaving 8 bases of the junction unmatched. In germline, CDR1 is MDHEN, CDR2 SYDVKM. In nucleotides, the CDR3 is TGTGCCAGCAGACCTTCAGGGGGAAGCTCCTACGAGCAGTACTTC. This translates into CASRPSGGSSYEQYF.

At least ten counts were recorded for this clonotype. CDR3: CASSLPLALQTQYF. CDR3 DNA sequence: TGTGCCAGCAGCTTACCCCTAGCTTTACAGACCCAGTACTTC. The rearrangement links TRBV11-2 to TRBJ2-5, with a weak D call TRBD2 (5 bases). This CDR3 region has 14 residues. Germline lookup yields CDR1 SGHAT and CDR2 FQNNGV. V was trimmed by 2 bases and J by 6 bases, leaving 13 bases between them.

This clonotype was recorded at least ten times. The chain employs TRBV29-1 and TRBJ2-1; 11 bases are a match to TRBD1. The CDR3 totals 18 residues. The junction had 10 bases not matched to a gene; V was cut back by 0 bases and J by 3 bases. The germline V gene encodes CDR1 SQVTM and CDR2 ANQGSEA. The CDR3 sequence is CSVEDRTGGHPLYNEQFF. DNA for the CDR3: TGCAGCGTTGAAGATCGGACAGGGGGCCATCCCCTCTACAATGAGCAGTTCTTC.

This clonotype was counted only a few times. The chain uses TRBV6-1 and TRBJ2-7, with 8 bases matching TRBD1. After removal of 5 bases from V and 4 bases from J, the junction contained 4 bases not matched to a gene. The germline CDR1 and CDR2 sequences are MNHNS and SASEGT. The CDR3 has 13 residues. CDR3 nucleotide sequence: TGTGCCAGCAGTCTATGGACAGGGTACGAGCAGTACTTC. Residues: CASSLWTGYEQYF.

This clonotype was counted a few times. The gene calls are TRBV10-3 and TRBJ2-1; 11 nucleotides align to TRBD2. The CDR3 consists of 19 residues. Trimming at V came to 0 bases and at J to 7 bases, leaving 14 bases not matched to a gene. Germline-derived CDR1 and CDR2 are ENHRY and SYGVKD. The CDR3 region is CAISESYSGGADNRNEQFF. The CDR3, as DNA: TGTGCCATCAGTGAGTCGTATAGCGGGGGGGCCGATAATAGGAATGAGCAGTTCTTC.

The table lists this clonotype with a few counts. V gene TRBV20-1 combines with J gene TRBJ2-3; 9 bases agree with TRBD1. Germline V lookup: CDR1 DFQATT, CDR2 SNEGSKA (reference sequence). V trimming: 7 bases; J trimming: 2 bases; junction bases outside the gene matches: 7. The CDR3 length is 14 residues. The CDR3: CSVLTGGYTDTQYF. In DNA, the CDR3 is TGCAGTGTTTTAACAGGGGGCTACACAGATACGCAGTATTTT.

The chain links TRBV12-3 or TRBV12-4 to TRBJ2-1, with 8 positions matching TRBD1. V lost 3 bases and J lost 3; bases outside the gene matches: 7. The CDR3 spans 16 residues. In DNA form, the CDR3 reads TGTGCCAGCAGTTTCCACAGGGGGGTTAGCTACAATGAGCAGTTCTTC. This translates into CASSFHRGVSYNEQFF.

This clonotype was counted many times. CDR3 in amino acids: CSVEGGDHTYEQYF. DNA for the CDR3: TGCAGCGTTGAAGGAGGGGATCATACCTACGAGCAGTACTTC. The V and J genes are TRBV29-1 and TRBJ2-7; the D gene could be TRBD1 or TRBD2 (5 bases each). Germline-derived CDR1 and CDR2 are SQVTM and ANQGSEA. The CDR3 contains 14 residues. V lost 1 base and J 2 bases, leaving 12 bases between the germline ends.

This chain links TRBV7-2 with TRBJ2-7; D may match TRBD1 or TRBD2 (5 bases each). Germline lookup yields CDR1 SGHTA and CDR2 FQGNSA. This CDR3 has 15 residues. Trimming removed 2 bases from V and 3 bases from J, with 14 bases in between. For the CDR3, the DNA is TGTGCCAGCAGCTTACCGTGGGGACGCGACTACGAGCAGTACTTC. It specifies CASSLPWGRDYEQYF.

This clonotype has just a few counts. The chain links TRBV2 to TRBJ2-1; 8 nucleotides match TRBD2. This CDR3 is built from 15 residues. Germline CDR1 SNHLY, CDR2 FYNNEI. Losses at the gene ends were 6 bases for V and 4 bases for J; bases not matched to a gene: 8. In DNA, the CDR3 is TGTGCCAGCAGCACCCTAGAGCGGGGGTACAATGAGCAGTTCTTC. It encodes CASSTLERGYNEQFF.

This clonotype was seen more than once but under ten times. This sequence joins TRBV5-7 and TRBJ2-2, with TRBD1 identical over 10 bases. TRBV5-7 is an open reading frame whose function is uncertain. Unmatched junction bases numbered 4, after V lost 4 bases and J lost 4 bases. The CDR3 is 15 amino acids. Written as DNA, the CDR3 is TGTGCCAGCAGCGTCGGGACAGGGGCCACCGGGGAGCTGTTTTTT. Translation gives CASSVGTGATGELFF.

This clonotype occurred many times. The rearrangement uses TRBV4-2 and TRBJ2-5; 7 bases line up with TRBD1. CDR1 is LGHNA, CDR2 YNFKEQ, per germline. There are 15 residues in the CDR3. The V gene end was trimmed by 0 bases and the J gene end by 5 bases; junction bases not matched to a gene: 6. CDR3 nucleotide sequence: TGTGCCAGCAGCCAAGATCTTTCGACAGGGGAGACCCAGTACTTC. Its protein product is CASSQDLSTGETQYF.

In its sample, this clonotype was seen a few times. The rearrangement links TRBV21-1 to TRBJ2-7; the table gives TRBD1 as D, unverified against the DNA. TRBV21-1 is annotated as a pseudogene. The CDR3 totals 13 residues. This CDR3 is CASRGQGHYEQYF. CDR3 DNA: TGTGCCAGCAGGGGACAGGGCCACTACGAGCAGTACTTC.

This clonotype was counted many times. The V gene is TRBV20-1, the J gene TRBJ2-6, with 10 positions matching TRBD1. This CDR3 is built from 18 residues. CDR1 and CDR2 from the germline V gene are DFQATT and SNEGSKA (reference sequence). The ends lost 0 bases at V and 0 bases at J; junction bases unmatched: 5. The CDR3: CSARERGQGLSGANVLTF. In DNA form, the CDR3 reads TGCAGTGCTAGAGAAAGGGGACAGGGGCTCTCTGGGGCCAACGTCCTGACTTTC.